The present T cell receptor (beta chain) was sequenced within a study of glioma-infiltrating T cells after dendritic cell vaccination. Whole-study context: Patients received autologous tumor lysate-pulsed dendritic cell vaccination between about 2003 and 2012. Dendritic cell vaccine was injected intradermally three times, biweekly.

CDR1 and CDR2 from the germline V gene are LNHDA and SQIVND (reference sequence). This CDR3 spans 15 amino acids. The table came from immunoSEQ multiplex PCR; TCRdb's copy has only in-frame clones and leaves some out. In the table there are 85,000 to 110,000 clones, 75% to 85% of which are singletons. Selection required adequate fresh-frozen tumor tissue plus more than two years' survival data. As regards this clone: The junction does not match germline at one end; this may be a read error.

The chain is built from TRBV19 and TRBJ2-7, with 10 bases lining up with TRBD1. The starting material was blood, obtained before dendritic cell vaccination. The TCR was taken from a human donor with glioblastoma. CDR3 sequence (DNA): TGTGCCAGTAGCATAGTGGGACAGGGGACCTACGAGCAGTACTTC. It translates to CASSIVGQGTYEQYF.